One T cell receptor beta chain is described in this entry. The sample is drawn from a study of shared clonotypes between healthy human individuals. Method: immunoSEQ multiplex PCR; TCRdb's copy keeps in-frame clones and lacks some. The sample lists some 1 million clones, more than 65% occurring once. The CDR3 runs to 16 residues. V lost 4 bases and J lost 3; bases outside the gene matches: 9. CDR1 is MRHNA and CDR2 is SNTAGT in the germline V gene. The receptor's source is a man younger than 35 in good health. Input material: memory CD4+ T cells sorted from blood. As to subset: CD45RA-negative fraction. The chain recombines TRBV6-4 with TRBJ1-2; TRBD1 matches 9 bases. CDR3 sequence: CASSGPQGANHYGYTF. CDR3 coding DNA: TGTGCCAGCAGTGGACCACAGGGGGCGAACCACTATGGCTACACCTTC.